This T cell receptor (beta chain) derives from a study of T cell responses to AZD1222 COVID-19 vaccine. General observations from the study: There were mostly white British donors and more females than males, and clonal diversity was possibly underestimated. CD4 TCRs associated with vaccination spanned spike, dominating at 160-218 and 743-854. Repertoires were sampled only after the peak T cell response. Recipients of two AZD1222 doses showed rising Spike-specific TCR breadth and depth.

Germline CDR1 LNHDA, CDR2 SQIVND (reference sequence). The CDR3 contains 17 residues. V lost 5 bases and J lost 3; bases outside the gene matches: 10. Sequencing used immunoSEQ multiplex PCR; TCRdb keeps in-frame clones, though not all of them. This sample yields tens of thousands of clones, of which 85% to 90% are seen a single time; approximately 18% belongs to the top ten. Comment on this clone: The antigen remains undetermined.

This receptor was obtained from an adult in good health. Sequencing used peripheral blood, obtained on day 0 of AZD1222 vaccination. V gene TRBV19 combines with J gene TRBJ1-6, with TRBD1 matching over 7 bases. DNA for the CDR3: TGTGCCAGTAGTCCAAAGGAACAGGGGAGCTATAATTCACCCCTCCACTTT. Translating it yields CASSPKEQGSYNSPLHF.